This T cell receptor (beta chain) derives from a study of human T cells and chemical hapten exposure. Study-level results: Versus controls, expanded TCRs had significantly more large CDR3 similarity clusters.

This clonotype was seen only a few times. Its target is unknown. Unique molecular identifiers were affixed to discrete cDNA molecules within the library. TCRdb re-analysed the RACE reads in MiXCR, keeping a single row per CDR3 protein. The sample shows 270,000 or so distinct CDR3 sequences, 7.7% of them seen only once. This CDR3 contains 15 residues. Germline-derived CDR1 and CDR2 are DFQATT and SNEGSKA (reference sequence). V shed 0 bases and J shed 4 bases, with 14 bases lying between them. Time point indicated: pre-sensitization, week 0. Treatment indicated: therapeutic diphenylcyclopropenone sensitization with weekly scalp DPC.

The sample here was whole blood, taken in connection with sensitization to the hapten diphenylcyclopropenone (DPC). The clonotype comes from a man in his late teens or twenties with alopecia areata. Some clones in this sample may be carry-over from other donors' samples. The chain links TRBV20-1 to TRBJ2-3; D is perhaps TRBD2 (5 bases). The DNA of the CDR3 is TGCAGTGCTAGAGATCTCCGGGATTCGGCAGATACGCAGTATTTT. Its translation is CSARDLRDSADTQYF.